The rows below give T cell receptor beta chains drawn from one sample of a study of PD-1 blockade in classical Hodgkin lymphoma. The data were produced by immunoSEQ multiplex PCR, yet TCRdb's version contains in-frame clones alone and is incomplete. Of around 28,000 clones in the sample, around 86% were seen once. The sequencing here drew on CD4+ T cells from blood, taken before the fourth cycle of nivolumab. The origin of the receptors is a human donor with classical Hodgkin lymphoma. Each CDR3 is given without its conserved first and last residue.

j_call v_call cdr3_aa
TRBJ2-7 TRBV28 ASVQGRDYEQY
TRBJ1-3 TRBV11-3 ASSQGVDTIY
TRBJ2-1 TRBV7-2 ASSSIAGGYSYNEQF
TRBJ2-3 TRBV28 ASSSRSGQLSTDTQY
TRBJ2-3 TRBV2 ASSQADTQY
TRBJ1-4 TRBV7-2 ASSLMGGMHEKLF
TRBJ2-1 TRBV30 AWHYVGAKVEQF
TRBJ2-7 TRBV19 ASSNRQGAPYEQY
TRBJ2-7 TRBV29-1 SVALVGEQY
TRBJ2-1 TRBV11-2 ASSLDPNNYNEQF
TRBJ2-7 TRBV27 ASSFTGTGFEQY
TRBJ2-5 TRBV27 ASRALAGGWETQY
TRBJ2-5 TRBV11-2 ASSLVLQGTQY
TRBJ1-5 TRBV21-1 ASSPRPGQIGQPQH
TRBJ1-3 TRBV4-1 ASSPGQLSGNTIY
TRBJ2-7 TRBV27 ASSFLAGGSYEQY
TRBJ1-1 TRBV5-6 ASSFSQGNTEAF
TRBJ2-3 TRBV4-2 ASSQEGTSVGTQY
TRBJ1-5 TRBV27 ASRGSRGNQPQH
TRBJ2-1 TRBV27 ASSSTLAGGPILSSYNEQF
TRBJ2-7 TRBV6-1 ASRPMGGERYEQY
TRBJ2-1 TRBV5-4 ASSQMGLAGGRANEQF
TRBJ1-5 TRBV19 ASSPEGGSGQPQH
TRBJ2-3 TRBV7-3 ASSLTGLFTDTQY
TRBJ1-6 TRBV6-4 ASSDGKWGHSPLH
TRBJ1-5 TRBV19 ASSIVDYSNQPQH
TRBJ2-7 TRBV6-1 ASSKLGVGQY
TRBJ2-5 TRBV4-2 ASSQESGRAQETQY
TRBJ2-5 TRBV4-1 ASSQFQQETQY
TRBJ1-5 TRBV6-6 ASSARQGPQPQH
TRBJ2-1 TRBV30 AFPGTSYNEQF
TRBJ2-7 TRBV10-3 AISSGGSYEQY